This T cell receptor beta chain was sequenced during a study of cytomegalovirus exposure and HLA in healthy donors. The study's findings and limits: Altogether, some 160 TCR beta chains were recorded as cytomegalovirus-associated. In vitro checks showed that a few CMV-associated chains really do target CMV antigens. Most TCR sequences were uncommon, yet certain public TCRs appeared in many donors.

Profiling relied on immunoSEQ multiplex PCR, and the TCRdb table lists in-frame clones only, not all of them. This table has about 240,000 clones, approximately 84% appearing once. As regards this clone: Antigen specificity is unknown.

The CDR3 length is 13 residues. CDR1 and CDR2 (germline): MNHEY, SVGAGI. The ends were cut back, 5 bases at V and 4 bases at J, with 9 bases in the middle. The chain joins TRBV6-5 to TRBJ2-1, with unresolved D. The receptor comes from a woman aged 30 to 39 in good health and CMV-seropositive. The sample was PBMCs. The CDR3 is CASSDETYNEQFF. The CDR3 nucleotides read TGTGCCAGCAGTGACGAGACTTACAATGAGCAGTTCTTC.